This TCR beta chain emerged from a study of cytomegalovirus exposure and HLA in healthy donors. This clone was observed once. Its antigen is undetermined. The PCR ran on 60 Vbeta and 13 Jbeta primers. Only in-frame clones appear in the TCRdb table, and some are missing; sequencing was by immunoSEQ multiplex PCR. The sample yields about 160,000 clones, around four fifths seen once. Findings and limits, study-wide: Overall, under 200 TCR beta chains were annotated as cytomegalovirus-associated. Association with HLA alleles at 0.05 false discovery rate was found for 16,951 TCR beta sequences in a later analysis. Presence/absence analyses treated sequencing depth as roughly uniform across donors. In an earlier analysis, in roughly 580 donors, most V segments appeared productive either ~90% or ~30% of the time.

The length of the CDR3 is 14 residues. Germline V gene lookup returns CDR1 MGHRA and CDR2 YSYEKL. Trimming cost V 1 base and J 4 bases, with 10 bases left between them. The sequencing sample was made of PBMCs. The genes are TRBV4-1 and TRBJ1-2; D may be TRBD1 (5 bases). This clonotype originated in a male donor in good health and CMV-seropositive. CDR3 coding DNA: TGCGCCAGCAGCCAAGTAATCGACAGCTATGGCTACACCTTC. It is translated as CASSQVIDSYGYTF.